Listed below are T cell receptor beta chains from one sample, sequenced in a study of Ad26.COV2.S vaccination and SARS-CoV-2 variants. Profiling relied on immunoSEQ multiplex PCR, and the TCRdb table lists in-frame clones only, not all of them. Among roughly 500,000 clones listed, 89% were seen once. The sample in question was peripheral blood, obtained in a trial of Ad26.COV2.S vaccine versus placebo. These receptor sequences come from a person between 18 and 60 years old who received the Ad26.COV2.S COVID-19 vaccine or a placebo. Each CDR3 is given with its conserved first and last residue. Fields, in order: clone size, J gene, V gene, D gene, CDR3 DNA, CDR3 protein. The D gene is left open where the match is weak. Rows give clone size only sometimes, using once, few, many, or a class for an expanded clone.

abundance: .; j_gene: TRBJ2-3; v_gene: TRBV7-2; d_gene: TRBD2; CDR3nt: TGTGCCAGCAGCTTAGTAGGGTCCGGGACTAGCGGTTATACGCAGTATTTT; CDR3aa: CASSLVGSGTSGYTQYF
abundance: few; j_gene: TRBJ1-3; v_gene: TRBV5-1; d_gene: .; CDR3nt: TGCGCCAGCAGCTTGGGGGTACCCCCTGGAAACACCATATATTTT; CDR3aa: CASSLGVPPGNTIYF
abundance: .; j_gene: TRBJ2-1; v_gene: TRBV7-9; d_gene: TRBD2; CDR3nt: TGTGCCAGCAGCTTAGGCGTTAGCGGGAGAATAGGTTTGGAGGATGAGCAGTTCTTC; CDR3aa: CASSLGVSGRIGLEDEQFF
abundance: .; j_gene: TRBJ1-6; v_gene: TRBV6-1; d_gene: .; CDR3nt: TGTGCCAGCAGTGAATTTGGCAGGGAACATTCACCCCTCCACTTT; CDR3aa: CASSEFGREHSPLHF
abundance: .; j_gene: TRBJ2-1; v_gene: TRBV12-3/TRBV12-4; d_gene: TRBD2; CDR3nt: TGTGCCAGCAGTTTGAGCGGGGGTGAGCAGTTCTTC; CDR3aa: CASSLSGGEQFF
abundance: .; j_gene: TRBJ1-4; v_gene: TRBV4-3; d_gene: TRBD1; CDR3nt: TGCACCAGCAGCCAACAGACAGGGGTAGGGGAAAAACTGTTTTTT; CDR3aa: CTSSQQTGVGEKLFF
abundance: once; j_gene: TRBJ1-1; v_gene: TRBV11-2; d_gene: .; CDR3nt: TGTGCCAGCAGCTTAAAGGGCCGGGAGACTGAAGCTTTCTTT; CDR3aa: CASSLKGRETEAFF
abundance: .; j_gene: TRBJ1-5; v_gene: TRBV9; d_gene: TRBD1; CDR3nt: TGTGCCAGCAGCGGAGGGACAGGCAACAATCAGCCCCAGCATTTT; CDR3aa: CASSGGTGNNQPQHF
abundance: .; j_gene: TRBJ2-3; v_gene: TRBV28; d_gene: .; CDR3nt: TGTGCCAGCAGTTTAATGCTAGCTGGCACAGATACGCAGTATTTT; CDR3aa: CASSLMLAGTDTQYF
abundance: .; j_gene: TRBJ2-5; v_gene: TRBV7-3; d_gene: TRBD1; CDR3nt: TGTGCCAGCAGCTTGACAGGGTCGGGGGAGACCCAGTACTTC; CDR3aa: CASSLTGSGETQYF
abundance: .; j_gene: TRBJ2-5; v_gene: TRBV29-1; d_gene: TRBD2; CDR3nt: TGCAGCGTTGAACCGGGCGGGGGGGAGACCCAGTACTTC; CDR3aa: CSVEPGGGETQYF
abundance: .; j_gene: TRBJ2-6; v_gene: TRBV6-6; d_gene: .; CDR3nt: TGTGCCAGCAGCCGAAACCGAGGGCGTTCTGGGGCCAACGTCCTGACTTTC; CDR3aa: CASSRNRGRSGANVLTF
abundance: .; j_gene: TRBJ2-1; v_gene: TRBV6-1; d_gene: TRBD2; CDR3nt: TGTGCCAGCAGTGAAGGGTATAGCGGGGGATACAATGAGCAGTTCTTC; CDR3aa: CASSEGYSGGYNEQFF
abundance: .; j_gene: TRBJ1-5; v_gene: TRBV5-6; d_gene: .; CDR3nt: TGTGCCAGCAGCGAACAGACTAGCAATCAGCCCCAGCATTTT; CDR3aa: CASSEQTSNQPQHF
abundance: .; j_gene: TRBJ1-5; v_gene: TRBV7-2; d_gene: .; CDR3nt: TGTGCCAGCAGCCCCCGACAGGATCGCGATCAGCCCCAGCATTTT; CDR3aa: CASSPRQDRDQPQHF
abundance: .; j_gene: TRBJ2-5; v_gene: TRBV9; d_gene: .; CDR3nt: TGTGCCAGCAGCCCATACGGCGGCCAAGAGACCCAGTACTTC; CDR3aa: CASSPYGGQETQYF
abundance: .; j_gene: TRBJ2-5; v_gene: TRBV5-5; d_gene: .; CDR3nt: TGTGCCAGCAGCCCAGGGGTCAGGGGTCGCCAAGAGACCCAGTACTTC; CDR3aa: CASSPGVRGRQETQYF
abundance: .; j_gene: TRBJ2-2; v_gene: TRBV9; d_gene: TRBD2; CDR3nt: TGTGCCAGCAGCGTAGACCCACTAGCGGGAAACACCGGGGAGCTGTTTTTT; CDR3aa: CASSVDPLAGNTGELFF
abundance: .; j_gene: TRBJ1-1; v_gene: TRBV6-5; d_gene: TRBD1; CDR3nt: TGTGCCAGCAGTTTTACAGGGGACACTGAAGCTTTCTTT; CDR3aa: CASSFTGDTEAFF
abundance: .; j_gene: TRBJ1-4; v_gene: TRBV11-3; d_gene: .; CDR3nt: TGTGCCAGCAGCTTCGGGGGGCCCCTAGAAAAACTGTTTTTT; CDR3aa: CASSFGGPLEKLFF
abundance: .; j_gene: TRBJ1-5; v_gene: TRBV7-6; d_gene: .; CDR3nt: TGTGCCAGCAGCTTATCTGGGGGCAATCAGCCCCAGCATTTT; CDR3aa: CASSLSGGNQPQHF
abundance: .; j_gene: TRBJ2-1; v_gene: TRBV9; d_gene: .; CDR3nt: TGTGCCAGCAGCGTATGGGGGTCGAGCTCCTACAATGAGCAGTTCTTC; CDR3aa: CASSVWGSSSYNEQFF
abundance: .; j_gene: TRBJ2-3; v_gene: TRBV7-8; d_gene: .; CDR3nt: TGTGCCAGCAGCTTAGTTAGGGCCCTTAGCACAGATACGCAGTATTTT; CDR3aa: CASSLVRALSTDTQYF
abundance: .; j_gene: TRBJ1-4; v_gene: TRBV5-5; d_gene: TRBD1; CDR3nt: TGTGCCAGCAGACGGCGGGACAGGGCCGACGGAACTAATGAAAAACTGTTTTTT; CDR3aa: CASRRRDRADGTNEKLFF
abundance: .; j_gene: TRBJ1-2; v_gene: TRBV19; d_gene: TRBD1; CDR3nt: TGTGCCAGTAGTGTGGACAGGTCCCTTGATGGCTACACCTTC; CDR3aa: CASSVDRSLDGYTF
abundance: .; j_gene: TRBJ1-1; v_gene: TRBV2; d_gene: .; CDR3nt: TGTGCCAGCAGTGAAACCGGCCGTGAAGCTTTCTTT; CDR3aa: CASSETGREAFF
abundance: .; j_gene: TRBJ2-1; v_gene: TRBV3-1/TRBV3-2; d_gene: TRBD2; CDR3nt: TGTGCCAGCAGCCCGATCACCGGGACTAGCGATAATGAGCAGTTCTTC; CDR3aa: CASSPITGTSDNEQFF
abundance: .; j_gene: TRBJ2-5; v_gene: TRBV20-1; d_gene: .; CDR3nt: TGCAGTGCTGGACAGCGAGAGACCCAGTACTTC; CDR3aa: CSAGQRETQYF
abundance: .; j_gene: TRBJ2-3; v_gene: TRBV4-1; d_gene: TRBD2; CDR3nt: TGCGCCAGCAGCCAAGGCTATTCGCGGGAGTCAGATACGCAGTATTTT; CDR3aa: CASSQGYSRESDTQYF
abundance: .; j_gene: TRBJ2-4; v_gene: TRBV28; d_gene: TRBD1; CDR3nt: TGTGCCAGCAGCACTTTCCAGGGGGCGGGGGCCAAAAACATTCAGTACTTC; CDR3aa: CASSTFQGAGAKNIQYF